This TCR beta chain was sequenced for a study of T cells in Graves' hyperthyroidism and ophthalmopathy. General study points: The majority of expanded thyroid clonotypes above 0.001 also appeared in blood.

On this clonotype: Its cognate antigen is unknown.

There were TCR beta CDR3 regions amplified from RNA transcripts. Using the HTBI primer set, a first-round RT-PCR was run on the TCR CDR3. From the multiplex PCR reads, TCRdb called clonotypes with MiXCR, one entry per CDR3 protein. The sample includes roughly 500,000 distinct CDR3 sequences, 46% seen only once; the top ten take 15% to 20%. With 7 bases clipped from V and 3 bases from J, the junction kept 23 bases outside the gene matches. This CDR3 contains 19 residues. From germline, CDR1 is SGDLS and CDR2 YYNGEE. Input material: peripheral blood or thyroid tissue (not recorded which). The sequence derives from an adult woman with Graves' disease, either hyperthyroidism or ophthalmopathy (not recorded which). This chain joins TRBV9 and TRBJ2-7; 9 bases fit TRBD1. In DNA, the CDR3 is TGTGCCAGCTCACCCAAAATTCCGAAAACGGGACAGGGATACTACGAGCAGTACTTC. Translated: CASSPKIPKTGQGYYEQYF.